This T cell receptor beta chain appears in the sequencing data of a study of tumor-infiltrating lymphocytes in primary liver carcinoma (dated by TCRdb to the late 2010s). About the investigation overall: Between November 2015 and March 2016, roughly 5 patients in China with histopathologically diagnosed primary liver carcinoma had their tumors surgically resected. For each liver tumor, the study sampled five regions along with adjacent normal tissue and blood, and applied TCRbeta repertoire sequencing, expression microarrays and whole-exome sequencing. Tumors of the five patients were stage T1-T3 N0M0 with maximum diameters of roughly 4 to 11 cm. TCRbeta repertoire sequencing covered about 35 specimens from 5 patients: roughly 25 tumor regions, 5 adjacent noncancerous liver tissues and 5 peripheral blood samples. High reproducibility was observed for the technical replicate repertoires, with mean shared-clone rates roughly 0.89 and correlation coefficients above 0.95. Roughly 3.65 to 8 million productive TCRbeta reads were obtained per sample, and no significant difference in read depth was found between tissue types. Hepatocellular carcinoma (four) or combined HCC and intrahepatic cholangiocarcinoma (one) was present in the five patients, who were three men and two women aged 30 to 69 years.

What the study reported, not specific to this receptor: The study included only a few patients, and the authors note findings should be validated in a larger study. Only the TCR beta chain was sequenced, so true repertoire diversity is likely underestimated because unpaired alpha chains were not captured. Repertoire overlap was higher between tumor regions (mean about 35%) than tumor-adjacent (approximately 17%) or tumor-blood (14%) pairs, consistent with antigen-driven expansion. The top 250 clones made up a significantly larger repertoire fraction in tumors than in blood (p = 0.039). Bulk unsorted samples precluded comparing CD4+ and CD8+ T cell repertoires.

Comments on this clonotype: Its antigen remains undetermined. At one end, the junction sequence differs from germline, possibly due to a read error.

Blood RNA was extracted from unsorted whole blood using TRIzol reagent, and germline DNA was obtained with the DNeasy Blood & Tissue kit. At the time of sampling, the patients were treatment-naive and had chronic HBV infection. Before surgery, four milliliters of peripheral blood were drawn into K2EDTA tubes. Looking up the germline V gene (reference sequence) yields CDR1 SEHNR and CDR2 FQNEAQ. From cysteine to phenylalanine, the CDR3 is 16 amino acids long. The sequence is cut down to CDR3 DNA, 48 bases in frame from base 1. A constant-region primer and ProtoScript II reverse transcriptase were used to reverse-transcribe TCRbeta-specific cDNA from roughly 500 ng total RNA. Construction of the TCRbeta libraries relied on three nested rounds of multiplex PCR, following a slightly modified ARM-PCR procedure. Multiplex TRBV1-TRBV30 forward primers and a Cbeta reverse primer were used in the first two PCR rounds, each of which was run for around 9 cycles. Sample barcodes and Illumina adapters were attached in a final 25-cycle PCR using Deep VentR polymerase. Before sequencing, amplicons of 200-500 bp were purified from gel using a QIAquick gel extraction kit. An Illumina HiSeq 2500 was used to sequence the TCRbeta amplicons with 250-bp paired-end reads. Per the original workflow: Quality trimming of reads was performed with Trimmomatic v0.33, and paired reads were merged with FLASH v1.2.11 so that full CDR3 sequences could be recovered. V, D and J germline segments were assigned to the rearranged TCRbeta sequences by MiGEC v1.2.1b. VDJtools v1.0.0 computed clonotype statistics and Shannon-Wiener diversity indices. Except for diversity analysis, only each sample's 250 most abundant clonotypes were used in subsequent analyses to reduce sampling bias. In TCRdb, the public reads were trimmed at Q25 with fastp and aligned with MiXCR, with productive beta chains retained. Under each unique CDR3 protein, matching rows form one entry showing the most common genes and DNA. The V and J calls reflect TCRdb's pipeline rather than the authors' work. The sample has hundreds of thousands of distinct CDR3 sequences on record, approximately 54% of them singletons. The ten largest clonotypes hold about 17% of the sample.

The receptor was isolated from a woman in her twenties or thirties with primary liver carcinoma and hepatitis B virus infection. Sequencing was carried out using peripheral blood. Here the chain combines TRBV7-9 and TRBJ1-1; a weak D assignment points to TRBD1 (5 bases agree). The sequenced DNA is TGTGTCAGCAGCCCGCATCCCGGGGGAATGAACACTGAAGCTTTCTTT. The resulting protein is CVSSPHPGGMNTEAFF.